This T cell receptor (beta chain) was recorded in a study of T cell responses to AZD1222 COVID-19 vaccine. The study, taken as a whole, reports: The donors showed a predominance of white British ancestry and of females, with possible underestimation of clonal diversity.

Researchers grouped second doses given at about 4 or about 12 weeks into one pool. Germline V gene lookup returns CDR1 LNHDA and CDR2 SQIVND (reference sequence). V lost 8 bases and J 9 bases, leaving 23 bases between the germline ends. CDR3 length: 15 amino acids. Here immunoSEQ multiplex PCR was the method, and the copy in TCRdb shows in-frame clones only, minus some. The data contain 150,000 to 200,000 clones, roughly 88% of them singletons. This clone appeared once. Its antigen is currently unknown. Material: peripheral blood, obtained 28 days after the second AZD1222 dose. This chain uses TRBV19 with TRBJ1-5; D possibly corresponds to TRBD1 (5 bases). The clonotype comes from an adult who received the AZD1222 COVID-19 vaccine. The CDR3 is CASSVSDQGFWPQHF. The CDR3 DNA sequence: TGTGCCAGTTCCGTTTCCGACCAGGGATTTTGGCCCCAGCATTTT. Filled out from reference TRBV19 and TRBJ1-5, the complete variable domain reads DGGITQSPKYLFRKEGQNVTLSCEQNLNHDAMYWYRQDPGQGLRLIYYSQIVNDFQKGDIAEGYSVSREKKESFPLTVTSAQKNPTAFYLCASSVSDQGFWPQHFGDGTRLSIL.